This TCR beta chain was observed in a study of blood T cell repertoires in COVID-19. In the study overall: COVID-19 samples, acute and convalescent, were from the United States, Italy and Spain. T cells, B-cell-depleted T cells, or PBMCs provided the cDNA or gDNA that served as material.

The CDR3 length is 17 residues. The V gene's germline CDR1 is KGHSH and CDR2 LQKENI. V was shortened by 4 bases and J by 6 bases, with 19 bases between the two germline ends. Original processing methods: Reference gene primers were amplified, and this amplification served to estimate nucleated cell counts. The data were produced by immunoSEQ multiplex PCR, yet TCRdb's version contains in-frame clones alone and is incomplete. Clone size and the V and J calls come from that table; the DNA yielded D and trimming. The sample yields about 220,000 clones, around 84% seen once. Sequenced: peripheral blood. The chain carries TRBV18 and TRBJ1-6; D is uncertain. This receptor was identified in a man aged 35 to 55 who had recovered from COVID-19. As DNA, the CDR3 is TGTGCCAGCTCACAACATGGAGTGGCGTCGGGTAATTCACCCCTCCACTTT. It codes for CASSQHGVASGNSPLHF.